A single sample gave rise to the 32 T cell receptor beta chains below, sequenced in a study of spatial heterogeneity in lung cancer. TCRdb re-derived calls from the 5' RACE reads in MiXCR, one entry per CDR3 protein. The sample consists of some 87,000 distinct CDR3 sequences, under 9% of them appearing once. Indicated time point: sample taken at primary tumor resection. Material for sequencing was whole RNA from tumor, nontumor lung or frozen PBMC, left unsorted. The sequencing here drew on PBMCs, taken at surgery. Receptors were obtained from a male donor with early-stage non-small cell lung cancer.

The chain is built from TRBV20-1 and TRBJ2-5; 12 bases are shared with TRBD2. V lost 6 bases, J lost 3 bases, and 8 bases stayed unmatched. This CDR3 contains 15 residues. Looked up from germline, CDR1 is DFQATT and CDR2 is SNEGSKA (reference sequence). The CDR3 spells CSAPPLAGGEETQYF. For the CDR3, the DNA is TGCAGTGCCCCACCCCTAGCGGGGGGGGAAGAGACCCAGTACTTC.

This clonotype occurred many times. This chain joins TRBV4-2 and TRBJ2-1; 7 bases line up with TRBD1. Losses at the gene ends were 2 bases for V and 10 bases for J; bases not matched to a gene: 8. This CDR3 has 14 amino acids. In germline, CDR1 is LGHNA, CDR2 YNFKEQ. In DNA form, the CDR3 reads TGTGCCAGCAGCCAAAACCCGACAGGGTACGAGCAGTTCTTC. This encodes CASSQNPTGYEQFF.

J is TRBJ2-7 and V is TRBV4-1; D remains unclear. V was clipped by 2 bases and J by 3 bases, with 20 bases between them. This CDR3 is built from 17 residues. CDR1 is MGHRA, CDR2 YSYEKL, per germline. The CDR3 sequence is CASSQLDLGFSRYEQYF. DNA of the CDR3: TGCGCCAGCAGCCAACTAGATTTGGGATTTTCCCGCTACGAGCAGTACTTC.

The chain is built from TRBV10-3 and TRBJ1-4; no clear D gene. Trimming took 5 bases from V and 3 from J, leaving 10 bases between them. The CDR3 runs 14 residues. Germline V CDR1 and CDR2: ENHRY, SYGVKD. CDR3 sequence (DNA): TGTGCCATCAGTCAGCAGTCTCCTAATGAAAAACTGTTTTTT. It yields the protein CAISQQSPNEKLFF.

In this sample, this clonotype turned up many times. The chain employs TRBV9 and TRBJ2-2; 7 bases fit TRBD1. The V gene end was trimmed by 0 bases and the J gene end by 6 bases; junction bases not matched to a gene: 5. The length of the CDR3 is 15 residues. In germline, CDR1 is SGDLS, CDR2 YYNGEE. The DNA of the CDR3 is TGTGCCAGCAGCGTAGTGGGGACAGTGGCCGGGGAGCTGTTTTTT. It yields the protein CASSVVGTVAGELFF.

This clonotype was counted many times. The V and J genes are TRBV3-1 and TRBJ1-1; D not resolved. Trimming shortened V by 1 base and J by 5 bases, and 11 bases separated the two germline ends. The CDR3 consists of 14 residues. Germline lookup yields CDR1 LGHDT and CDR2 YNNKEL (reference sequence). The CDR3 DNA reads as TGTGCCAGCAGCCAAGCATTCCGGGATACTGAAGCTTTCTTT. Translation gives CASSQAFRDTEAFF.

This clonotype was observed many times. The chain links TRBV10-3 to TRBJ2-5, with 9 bases matching TRBD2. Unmatched junction bases numbered 4, after V lost 0 bases and J lost 2 bases. CDR1 and CDR2 (germline): ENHRY, SYGVKD. The CDR3 runs 16 residues. CDR3 amino acids: CAISESLREGQETQYF. CDR3 in DNA: TGTGCCATCAGTGAGTCTTTGCGGGAGGGACAAGAGACCCAGTACTTC.

This clonotype was recorded at least ten times. The chain recombines TRBV9 with TRBJ2-3, with TRBD2 identical over 8 bases. V lost 4 bases to trimming and J lost 3 bases; unmatched junction nucleotides: 4. CDR3 length: 14 amino acids. From germline, CDR1 is SGDLS and CDR2 YYNGEE. The CDR3 spells CASSSGGATDTQYF. DNA of the CDR3: TGTGCCAGCAGCTCGGGGGGGGCTACAGATACGCAGTATTTT.

This clonotype was found a few times. V usage is TRBV20-1 and J usage is TRBJ2-1, with TRBD1 identical over 9 bases. Per the germline V gene, CDR1 is DFQATT and CDR2 is SNEGSKA (reference sequence). Trimming took 4 bases from V and 4 from J; bases not matched to a gene: 8. The CDR3 sequence is 15 residues long. CDR3 bases: TGCAGTGCTACGCCCGGGACAGGGAAGTACAATGAGCAGTTCTTC. It encodes CSATPGTGKYNEQFF.

A few counts support this clonotype. V gene TRBV12-3 or TRBV12-4 combines with J gene TRBJ2-7, with D possibly being TRBD2 (7 bases). This CDR3 has 14 amino acids. The V and J ends lost 6 bases and 5 bases respectively, with 17 bases between them. For the CDR3, the DNA is TGTGCCAGCAGGATGAGGGGGGGCGGACACGAGCAGTACTTC. It is translated as CASRMRGGGHEQYF.

The chain joins TRBV6-6 to TRBJ2-5; 9 bases map to TRBD2. The CDR3 is 17 amino acids. Germline loops: CDR1 MNHNY, CDR2 SVGAGI (reference sequence). V dropped 2 bases and J dropped 0; count of bases not matched to a gene: 7. This CDR3 reads CASSYDGGGADQETQYF. The CDR3 bases are TGTGCCAGCAGTTACGACGGCGGGGGGGCCGACCAAGAGACCCAGTACTTC.

This clonotype has a count of ten or more. CDR3 protein: CSARETSTDTQYF. The CDR3 DNA follows: TGCAGTGCTAGAGAGACTAGCACAGATACGCAGTATTTT. This chain uses TRBV20-1 with TRBJ2-3; D remains ambiguous. The CDR3 sequence is 13 residues long. V was trimmed by 0 bases and J by 0 bases, leaving 4 bases between them. The germline CDR1 and CDR2 sequences are DFQATT and SNEGSKA (reference sequence).

The chain joins TRBV28 to TRBJ2-5; TRBD2 agrees at 13 bases. The CDR3 spans 17 residues. Unmatched junction bases numbered 11, after V lost 3 bases and J lost 7 bases. Germline V CDR1 and CDR2: MDHEN, SYDVKM. The CDR3 loop reads CASSFSSLAGGFGTQYF. For the CDR3, the DNA is TGTGCCAGCAGTTTCTCCTCACTAGCGGGAGGGTTCGGGACCCAGTACTTC.

In regard to this clonotype: The missing conserved phenylalanine or tryptophan at the end of this CDR3 makes a read error likely. The chain carries TRBV5-1 and TRBJ2-3, with 9 bases lining up with TRBD2. The CDR3 consists of 15 residues. Germline V CDR1 and CDR2: SGHRS, YFSETQ. V lost 2 bases to trimming and J lost 2 bases; unmatched junction nucleotides: 3. CDR3 nucleotide sequence: TGCGCCAGCAGCTTATTAGCGGGGGACACAGATACGCAGTATTCT. This encodes CASSLLAGDTDTQYS.

The chain couples TRBV10-3 to TRBJ2-7; D ambiguous. Germline V lookup: CDR1 ENHRY, CDR2 SYGVKD. Between the trimmed V and J ends, which lost 6 bases and 12 bases, there was a span of 15 bases. The CDR3 has 11 residues. The CDR3 loop is CAIRTEQSTYF. For the CDR3, the DNA is TGTGCCATCAGAACCGAACAGTCTACGTACTTC.

The chain joins TRBV20-1 to TRBJ1-1; a weak D match, TRBD1 (6 bases). Germline V gene sequence: CDR1 DFQATT, CDR2 SNEGSKA (reference sequence). V was shortened by 3 bases and J by 4 bases, with 12 bases between the two germline ends. The CDR3 is 13 residues long. Here the CDR3 DNA reads TGCAGTGCTAGGGGTGGCAGGGGCACTGAAGCTTTCTTT. It translates to CSARGGRGTEAFF.

There are a few counts of this clonotype. The genes are TRBV5-1 and TRBJ2-7; the match to TRBD1 covers 7 bases. J was trimmed by 7 bases and V by 0 bases; bases with no gene match: 10. The CDR3 runs to 15 residues. Germline CDR1 is SGHRS and CDR2 is YFSETQ. CDR3 amino acids: CASSLGVWSQGEQYF. The CDR3 coding sequence is TGCGCCAGCAGCTTGGGGGTCTGGTCACAGGGGGAGCAGTACTTC. The whole variable domain, filled in from reference TRBV5-1 and TRBJ2-7, reads KAGVTQTPRYLIKTRGQQVTLSCSPISGHRSVSWYQQTPGQGLQFLFEYFSETQRNKGNFPGRFSGRQFSNSRSEMNVSTLELGDSALYLCASSLGVWSQGEQYFGPGTRLTVT.

This clonotype was detected a few times. The rearrangement uses TRBV2 and TRBJ1-5; D perhaps matches TRBD1 (5 bases). V lost 2 bases and J lost 3, with 8 bases in between. In germline, CDR1 is SNHLY, CDR2 FYNNEI. The CDR3 runs to 14 residues. As DNA, the CDR3 is TGTGCCAGCAGTGAACTGGGGCCCAATCAGCCCCAGCATTTT. Amino acids: CASSELGPNQPQHF.

The chain has TRBV3-1 and TRBJ1-1; D gene uncertain. Germline assignment: CDR1 LGHDT and CDR2 YNNKEL (reference sequence). The germline V and J ends were trimmed by 0 bases and 1 base, with 6 bases remaining between them. CDR3 size: 14 residues. This CDR3 reads CASSQDWGNTEAFF. The CDR3 DNA is TGTGCCAGCAGCCAAGATTGGGGGAACACTGAAGCTTTCTTT. Variable domain in full (rest from reference TRBV3-1 and TRBJ1-1): DTAVSQTPKYLVTQMGNDKSIKCEQNLGHDTMYWYKQDSKKFLKIMFSYNNKELIINETVPNRFSPKSPDKAHLNLHINSLELGDSAVYFCASSQDWGNTEAFFGQGTRLTVV.

This clonotype was picked up many times. V is TRBV29-1 and J is TRBJ2-7, with a possible D match to TRBD1 (5 bases). Between the trimmed V and J ends, which lost 4 bases and 3 bases, there was a span of 7 bases. Germline V gene data show CDR1 as SQVTM and CDR2 as ANQGSEA. CDR3 length: 11 amino acids. The CDR3 DNA reads as TGCAGCGTTGGACAGAGCTACGAGCAGTACTTC. This sequence encodes CSVGQSYEQYF.

This clonotype was observed many times. The chain is built from TRBV20-1 and TRBJ1-5; D is ambiguous. The germline V and J ends were trimmed by 0 bases and 2 bases, with 11 bases remaining between them. CDR3 size: 15 residues. Per germline, CDR1 DFQATT and CDR2 SNEGSKA (reference sequence). The CDR3 DNA sequence: TGCAGTGCTAGAGATCGAAGGCTTGGCAATCAGCCCCAGCATTTT. The encoded protein is CSARDRRLGNQPQHF.

This clonotype was counted only a few times. V and J are TRBV20-1 and TRBJ2-7, with 13 positions matching TRBD2. Trimming removed 4 bases from V and 5 bases from J; junction bases left unmatched: 5. This CDR3 has 14 residues. Germline V lookup: CDR1 DFQATT, CDR2 SNEGSKA (reference sequence). CDR3 sequence reads: CSATRTSGSHEQYF. The CDR3 DNA reads as TGCAGTGCTACCAGGACTAGCGGGAGCCACGAGCAGTACTTC.

This clonotype was seen more than once but under ten times. This chain uses TRBV7-9 with TRBJ2-1; 10 bases agree with TRBD2. Germline CDR1 and CDR2: SEHNR and FQNEAQ (reference sequence). The CDR3 loop spans 15 amino acids. V shed 3 bases, J shed 13 bases, and the junction held 12 bases outside the gene matches. The CDR3 sequence: CASSFSSLAGEEQFF. In DNA, the CDR3 is TGTGCCAGCAGCTTTTCCTCTCTAGCGGGAGAAGAACAGTTCTTC.

There are many counts of this clonotype. The chain links TRBV7-9 to TRBJ2-3, with no clear D. The V and J ends lost 1 base and 2 bases respectively, with 10 bases between them. CDR3 length equals 15 residues. Germline CDR1 SEHNR, CDR2 FQNEAQ (reference sequence). The chain's CDR3 is CASSLDSEITDTQYF. The CDR3 DNA is TGTGCCAGCAGCTTAGACAGCGAGATCACAGATACGCAGTATTTT. Drawing the rest from reference TRBV7-9 and TRBJ2-3, the complete variable domain is DTGVSQNPRHKITKRGQNVTFRCDPISEHNRLYWYRQTLGQGPEFLTYFQNEAQLEKSRLLSDRFSAERPKGSFSTLEIQRTEQGDSAMYLCASSLDSEITDTQYFGPGTRLTVL.

This clonotype was detected ten times or more. The gene calls are TRBV7-9 and TRBJ2-2; D ambiguous. CDR1 and CDR2 (germline): SEHNR, FQNEAQ (reference sequence). The V and J ends lost 3 bases and 7 bases respectively, with 6 bases between them. The CDR3 is made up of 12 amino acids. CDR3 region: CASSFGDGELFF. The CDR3 DNA reads TGTGCCAGCAGCTTTGGAGACGGGGAGCTGTTTTTT.

In this sample, this clonotype turned up a few times. The chain couples TRBV6-2 or TRBV6-3 to TRBJ2-3; 8 bases match TRBD2. CDR1 is MNHEY, CDR2 SVGEGT, per germline. V trimming: 5 bases; J trimming: 1 base; junction bases outside the gene matches: 5. This CDR3 region has 15 residues. CDR3 loop: CASSGLAGRTDTQYF. CDR3 DNA: TGTGCCAGCAGTGGGCTAGCGGGTCGCACAGATACGCAGTATTTT.

The sample holds many counts of this clonotype. The chain employs TRBV20-1 and TRBJ1-1; no firm D call. The CDR3 spans 11 residues. Trimming cost V 4 bases and J 8 bases, with 11 bases left between them. CDR1 and CDR2 (germline): DFQATT, SNEGSKA (reference sequence). This chain's CDR3 is CSATPRGEAFF. The CDR3 region has the DNA TGCAGTGCTACTCCACGGGGAGAAGCTTTCTTT.

A single count supports this clonotype. A much larger clone is a single base away; this may be a read error. The rearrangement links TRBV2 to TRBJ2-3; no firm D call. This CDR3 is built from 14 residues. Looked up from germline, CDR1 is SNHLY and CDR2 is FYNNEI. The V end lost 4 bases, the J end lost 4 bases, and 12 bases lay between the germline ends. The CDR3 spells CASSVGTRADTQYF. CDR3 DNA sequence: TGTGCCAGCAGTGTAGGAACTCGGGCAGATACGCAGTATTTT. The full variable domain, completed using reference TRBV2 and TRBJ2-3, is EPEVTQTPSHQVTQMGQEVILRCVPISNHLYFYWYRQILGQKVEFLVSFYNNEISEKSEIFDDQFSVERPDGSNFTLKIRSTKLEDSAMYFCASSVGTRADTQYFGPGTRLTVL.

This clonotype was seen ten or more times. The J gene is TRBJ2-5, the V gene TRBV28; D uncertain. The V end was cut by 8 bases, the J end by 3 bases, with 10 bases between. This CDR3 is built from 12 residues. Germline loops: CDR1 MDHEN, CDR2 SYDVKM. CDR3 nucleotide sequence: TGTGCCAGCCAGGTATCCAAAGAGACCCAGTACTTC. Translating it yields CASQVSKETQYF.

This clonotype appeared many times. In DNA form, the CDR3 reads TGTGCCAGCAGTTTAGGACAAGTAGGACGATCCTACGAGCAGTACTTC. Its translation: CASSLGQVGRSYEQYF. The rearrangement uses TRBV12-3 or TRBV12-4 and TRBJ2-7, with no clear D. Trimming shortened V by 1 base and J by 1 base, and 14 bases separated the two germline ends. This CDR3 region has 16 residues.

The chain carries TRBV5-1 and TRBJ2-2; no definite D call. V gave up 0 bases and J gave up 1 base, with 7 bases separating them. Germline V gene lookup returns CDR1 SGHRS and CDR2 YFSETQ. The CDR3 is 15 amino acids. CDR3 sequence reads: CASSLAARNTGELFF. The CDR3 DNA follows: TGCGCCAGCAGCTTGGCTGCCCGGAACACCGGGGAGCTGTTTTTT.

This clonotype was detected many times. The V call is TRBV5-4, the J call TRBJ2-7; 10 positions agree with TRBD2. Per germline, CDR1 SGHNT and CDR2 YYREEE (reference sequence). V lost 2 bases, J lost 4 bases, and 6 bases stayed unmatched. This CDR3 is built from 15 residues. CDR3 bases: TGTGCCAGCAGCTTCGCCGGGACTAGCGCTTACGAGCAGTACTTC. It yields the protein CASSFAGTSAYEQYF.